This entry describes one T cell receptor beta chain. The data were taken from a study of preoperative IRX-2 immunotherapy in early breast cancer. Sequenced by immunoSEQ multiplex PCR; TCRdb stores in-frame clones only, minus some. The table includes roughly 25,000 clones, 78% detected once. Treatment noted: preoperative locoregional IRX-2 cytokine immunotherapy. The CDR3 runs 17 residues. The sequence derives from a human donor with breast cancer. The source material was lymph node tissue, sampled before IRX-2 immunotherapy. The J gene is TRBJ2-3, the V gene TRBV22-1; TRBD1, the D gene given by the table, was not confirmed from the DNA. TRBV22-1 counts as a pseudogene. CDR3 in DNA: TGTGCCAGCCAACAGGACAGGGCCGGTTGGAGCACAGATACGCAGTATTTT. This gives the protein CASQQDRAGWSTDTQYF.